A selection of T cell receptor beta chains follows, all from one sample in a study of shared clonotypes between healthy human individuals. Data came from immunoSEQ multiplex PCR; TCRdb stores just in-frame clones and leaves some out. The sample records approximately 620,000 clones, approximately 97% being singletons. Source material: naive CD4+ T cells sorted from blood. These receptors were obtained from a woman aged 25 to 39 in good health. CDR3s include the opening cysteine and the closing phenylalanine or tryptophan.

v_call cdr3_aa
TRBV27 CASSLSRLAGLTSYEQYF
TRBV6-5 CASSYSGRGTDTQYF
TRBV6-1 CASSETAYTEAFF
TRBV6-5 CASRSTGVSPLHF
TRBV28 CASSYDPTTYEQYF
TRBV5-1 CASSLVRTDTQYF
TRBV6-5 CASSGSETQYF
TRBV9 CASSVGTNTGELFF
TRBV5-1 CASSLVQGGTTYGYTF
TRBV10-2 CASSEVGVENTGELFF
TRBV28 CASSLRFPHEQYF
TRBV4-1 CASSQEPAGDNYNEQFF
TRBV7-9 CASSETGGSRTGELFF
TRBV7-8 CASRVNRDGEQYF
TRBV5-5 CASSLEGDRDRRLYEQYF
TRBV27 CASLKGHPTVEQYF
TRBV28 CASSQVTSVYEQFF
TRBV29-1 CSVGQRTYNEQFF
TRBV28 CASSLWQGIGYEQYF
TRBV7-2 CASSSGFVSGGYTF
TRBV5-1 CASSLTGARNTEAFF
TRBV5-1 CASAMDRARTIYF
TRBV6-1 CASSPPLARAYEQYF
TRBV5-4 CASRSGSGYEQYF
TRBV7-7 CASSFGTSGRTIPYEQYF
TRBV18 CASSPQGGTEAFF
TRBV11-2 CASSLAGGTGVTQYF
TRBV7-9 CASMLGSGTQYF
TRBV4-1 CASRPRTSGANVLTF
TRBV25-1 CASSEYRYTGELFF
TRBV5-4 CASSPLGTSGVDTQYF
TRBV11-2 CASSPGPNSVEQYF
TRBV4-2 CASSQFSSPTDTQYF
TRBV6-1 CASSASWRATNYGYTF
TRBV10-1 CASSESAGRIDTQYF
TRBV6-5 CASSSPGSGNTIYF
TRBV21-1 CASSKGGLRSTTHTSTDTQYF
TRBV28 CASSLSDWVGVTGEQYF
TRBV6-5 CASSLQGGEDEKLFF
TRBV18 CASSPPGGLTYEQYF
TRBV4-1 CASSQEDRVGYEQYF
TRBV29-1 CSVVWTAGNTIYF
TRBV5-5 CASSSPGQGGYEQYF
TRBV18 CASSPPGTVIYNEQFF
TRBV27 CASSFSSGLQSYGYTF
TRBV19 CASSTRDRGTGKTQYF
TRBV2 CASSPDPSLRANVLTF
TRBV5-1 CASSLDRKETQYF
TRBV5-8 CASSLATLDTF
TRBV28 CASYSPHFGNTIYF